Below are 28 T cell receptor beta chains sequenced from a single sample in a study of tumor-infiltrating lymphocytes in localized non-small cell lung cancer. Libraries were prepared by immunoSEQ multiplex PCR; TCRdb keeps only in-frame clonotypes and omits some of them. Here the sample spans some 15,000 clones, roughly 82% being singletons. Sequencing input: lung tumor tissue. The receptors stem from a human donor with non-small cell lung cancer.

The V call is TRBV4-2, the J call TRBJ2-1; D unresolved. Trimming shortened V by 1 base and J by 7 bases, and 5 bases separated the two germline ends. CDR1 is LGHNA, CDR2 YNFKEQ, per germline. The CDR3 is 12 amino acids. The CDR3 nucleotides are TGTGCCAGCAGCCAAGGGATGAATGAGCAGTTCTTC. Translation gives CASSQGMNEQFF.

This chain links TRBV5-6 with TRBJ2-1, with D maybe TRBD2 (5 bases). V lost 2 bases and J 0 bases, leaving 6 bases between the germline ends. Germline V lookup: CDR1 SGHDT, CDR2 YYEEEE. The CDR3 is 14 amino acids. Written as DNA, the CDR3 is TGTGCCAGCAGCTTCGGACTCTCCTACAATGAGCAGTTCTTC. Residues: CASSFGLSYNEQFF.

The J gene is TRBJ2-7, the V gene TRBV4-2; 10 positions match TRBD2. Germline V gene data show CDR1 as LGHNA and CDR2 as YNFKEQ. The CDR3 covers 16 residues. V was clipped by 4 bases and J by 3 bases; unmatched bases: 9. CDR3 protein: CASSPFLAGVNYEQYF. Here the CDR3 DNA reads TGTGCCAGCAGCCCATTTCTAGCGGGGGTCAACTACGAGCAGTACTTC.

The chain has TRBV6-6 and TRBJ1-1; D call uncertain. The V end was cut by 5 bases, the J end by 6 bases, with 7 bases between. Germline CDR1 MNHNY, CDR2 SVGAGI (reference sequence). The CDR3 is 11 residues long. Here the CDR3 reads CASSQRAEAFF. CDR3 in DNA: TGTGCCAGCAGTCAAAGGGCTGAAGCTTTCTTT.

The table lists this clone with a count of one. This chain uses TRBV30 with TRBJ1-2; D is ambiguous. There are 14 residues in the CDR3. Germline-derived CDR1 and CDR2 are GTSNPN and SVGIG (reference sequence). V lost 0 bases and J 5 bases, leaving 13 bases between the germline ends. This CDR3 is CAWSVPPSIYGYTF. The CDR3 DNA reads TGTGCCTGGAGTGTACCTCCTTCGATATATGGCTACACCTTC.

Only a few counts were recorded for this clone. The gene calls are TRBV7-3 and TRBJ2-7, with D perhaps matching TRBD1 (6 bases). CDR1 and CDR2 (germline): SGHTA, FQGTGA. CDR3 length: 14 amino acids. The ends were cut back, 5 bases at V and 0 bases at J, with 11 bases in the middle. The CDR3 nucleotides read TGTGCCAGCAGCCCACAGGGAAACTCCTACGAGCAGTACTTC. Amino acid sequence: CASSPQGNSYEQYF.

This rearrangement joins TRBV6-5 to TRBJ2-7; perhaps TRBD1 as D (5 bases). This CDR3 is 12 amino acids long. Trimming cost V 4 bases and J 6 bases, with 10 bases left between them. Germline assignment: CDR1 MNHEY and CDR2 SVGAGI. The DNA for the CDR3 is TGTGCCAGCAGTTCAGGGTTTGGCGAGCAGTACTTC. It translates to CASSSGFGEQYF.

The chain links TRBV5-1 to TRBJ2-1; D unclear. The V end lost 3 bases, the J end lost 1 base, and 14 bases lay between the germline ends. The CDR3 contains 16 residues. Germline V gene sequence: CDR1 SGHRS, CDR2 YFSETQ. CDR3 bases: TGCGCCAGCAGCTCCTTAGCTGGAGCTTCCTACAATGAGCAGTTCTTC. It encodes CASSSLAGASYNEQFF.

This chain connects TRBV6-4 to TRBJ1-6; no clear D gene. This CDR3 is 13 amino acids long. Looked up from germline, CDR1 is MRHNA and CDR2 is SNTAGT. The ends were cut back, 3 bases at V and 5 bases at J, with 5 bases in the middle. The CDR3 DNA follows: TGTGCCAGCAGTGAGGGGAATAATTCACCCCTCCACTTT. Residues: CASSEGNNSPLHF.

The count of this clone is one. The CDR3 bases are TGTGCCAGCAGTTACTCGCGTGCCAGGGCGCCTGAAGCTTTCTTT. Protein sequence: CASSYSRARAPEAFF. This chain connects TRBV6-6 to TRBJ1-1; perhaps TRBD1 as D (5 bases). The V end was cut by 0 bases, the J end by 6 bases, with 14 bases between. Per the germline V gene, CDR1 is MNHNY and CDR2 is SVGAGI (reference sequence). This CDR3 spans 15 amino acids.

The chain's CDR3 is CASSDSDTGELFF. The CDR3 bases are TGTGCCAGCAGTGACTCGGACACCGGGGAGCTGTTTTTT. The rearrangement uses TRBV6-4 and TRBJ2-2; D is unresolved. The length of the CDR3 is 13 residues. V was shortened by 0 bases and J by 3 bases, with 2 bases between the two germline ends. CDR1 is MRHNA, CDR2 SNTAGT, per germline.

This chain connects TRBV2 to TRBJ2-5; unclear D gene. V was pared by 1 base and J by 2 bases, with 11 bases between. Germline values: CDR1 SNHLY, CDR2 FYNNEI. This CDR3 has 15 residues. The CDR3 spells CASSEGVGRQETQYF. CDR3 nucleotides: TGTGCCAGCAGTGAAGGAGTGGGTAGGCAAGAGACCCAGTACTTC. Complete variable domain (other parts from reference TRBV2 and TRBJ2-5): EPEVTQTPSHQVTQMGQEVILRCVPISNHLYFYWYRQILGQKVEFLVSFYNNEISEKSEIFDDQFSVERPDGSNFTLKIRSTKLEDSAMYFCASSEGVGRQETQYFGPGTRLLVL.

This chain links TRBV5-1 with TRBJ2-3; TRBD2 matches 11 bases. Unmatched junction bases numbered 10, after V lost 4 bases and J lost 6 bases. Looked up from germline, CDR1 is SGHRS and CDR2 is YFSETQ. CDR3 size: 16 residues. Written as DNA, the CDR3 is TGCGCCAGCAGCCCCTCTAGCGGGGGGACCTCCGATACGCAGTATTTT. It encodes CASSPSSGGTSDTQYF.

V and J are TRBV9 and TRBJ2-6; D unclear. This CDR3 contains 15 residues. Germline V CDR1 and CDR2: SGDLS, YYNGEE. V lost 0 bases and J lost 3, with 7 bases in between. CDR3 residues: CASSVGMVGANVLTF. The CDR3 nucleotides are TGTGCCAGCAGCGTAGGGATGGTTGGGGCCAACGTCCTGACTTTC.

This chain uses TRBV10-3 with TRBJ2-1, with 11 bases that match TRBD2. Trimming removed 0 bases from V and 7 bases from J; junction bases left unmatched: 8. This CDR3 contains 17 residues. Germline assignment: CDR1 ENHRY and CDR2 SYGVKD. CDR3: CAISESLAGGSKNEQFF. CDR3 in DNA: TGTGCCATCAGTGAGTCCCTAGCGGGGGGCTCAAAGAATGAGCAGTTCTTC.

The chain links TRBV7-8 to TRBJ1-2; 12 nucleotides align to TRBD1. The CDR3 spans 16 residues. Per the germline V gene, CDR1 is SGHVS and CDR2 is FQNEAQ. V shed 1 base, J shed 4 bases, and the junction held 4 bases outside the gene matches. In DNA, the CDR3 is TGTGCCAGCAGCTTAGTAGGGGACAGGGGGCTCTATGGCTACACCTTC. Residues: CASSLVGDRGLYGYTF.

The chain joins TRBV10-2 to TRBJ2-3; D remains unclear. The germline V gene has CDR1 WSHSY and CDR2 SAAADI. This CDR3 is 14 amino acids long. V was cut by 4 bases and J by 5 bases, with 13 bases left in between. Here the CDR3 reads CASSGSYIQDTQYF. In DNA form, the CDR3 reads TGCGCCAGCAGTGGGTCTTACATACAAGATACGCAGTATTTT.

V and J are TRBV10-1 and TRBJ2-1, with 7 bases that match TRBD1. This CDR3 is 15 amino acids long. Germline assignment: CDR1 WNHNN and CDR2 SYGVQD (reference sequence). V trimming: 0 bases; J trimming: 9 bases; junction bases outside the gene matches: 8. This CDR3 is CASSESQRRTGEQFF. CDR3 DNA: TGCGCCAGCAGTGAGTCCCAGCGGAGGACAGGTGAGCAGTTCTTC.

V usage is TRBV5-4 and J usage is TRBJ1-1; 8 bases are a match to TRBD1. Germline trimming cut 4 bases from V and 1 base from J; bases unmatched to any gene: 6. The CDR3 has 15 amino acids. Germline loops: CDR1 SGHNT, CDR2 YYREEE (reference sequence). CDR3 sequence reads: CASSLPGTGNTEAFF. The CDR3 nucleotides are TGTGCCAGCAGCCTGCCCGGGACAGGGAACACTGAAGCTTTCTTT.

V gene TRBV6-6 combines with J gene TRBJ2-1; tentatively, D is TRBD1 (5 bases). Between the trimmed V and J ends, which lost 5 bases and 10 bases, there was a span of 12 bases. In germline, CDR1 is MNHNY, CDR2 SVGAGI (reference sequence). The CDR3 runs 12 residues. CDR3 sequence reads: CASSPSGQEQFF. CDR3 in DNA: TGTGCCAGCAGTCCCTCAGGGCAGGAGCAGTTCTTC.

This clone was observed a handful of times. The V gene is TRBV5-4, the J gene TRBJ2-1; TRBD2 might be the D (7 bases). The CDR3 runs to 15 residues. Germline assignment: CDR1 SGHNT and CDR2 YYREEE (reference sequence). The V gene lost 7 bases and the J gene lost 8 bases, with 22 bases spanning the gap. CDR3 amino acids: CASLGGDTGRYEQFF. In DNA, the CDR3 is TGTGCCAGCCTAGGAGGGGACACCGGGAGGTATGAGCAGTTCTTC.

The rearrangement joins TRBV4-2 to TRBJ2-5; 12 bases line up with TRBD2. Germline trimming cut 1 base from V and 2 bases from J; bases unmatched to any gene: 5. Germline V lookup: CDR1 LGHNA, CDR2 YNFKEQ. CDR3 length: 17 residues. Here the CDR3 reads CASSQAGLAGGQETQYF. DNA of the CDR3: TGTGCCAGCAGCCAAGCCGGTCTAGCGGGGGGGCAAGAGACCCAGTACTTC.

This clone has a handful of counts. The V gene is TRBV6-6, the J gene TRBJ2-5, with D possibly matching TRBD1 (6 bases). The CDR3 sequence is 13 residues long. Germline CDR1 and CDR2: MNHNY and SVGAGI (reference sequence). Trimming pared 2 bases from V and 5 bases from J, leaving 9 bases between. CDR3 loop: CASSYGGAETQYF. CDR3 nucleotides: TGTGCCAGCAGTTACGGGGGCGCGGAGACCCAGTACTTC.

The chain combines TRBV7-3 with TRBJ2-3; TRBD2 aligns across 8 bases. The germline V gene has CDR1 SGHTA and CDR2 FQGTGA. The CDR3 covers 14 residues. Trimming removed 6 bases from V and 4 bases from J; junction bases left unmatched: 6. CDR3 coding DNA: TGTGCCAGCAGTTATTTAGCGGGGTCAGATACGCAGTATTTT. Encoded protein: CASSYLAGSDTQYF.

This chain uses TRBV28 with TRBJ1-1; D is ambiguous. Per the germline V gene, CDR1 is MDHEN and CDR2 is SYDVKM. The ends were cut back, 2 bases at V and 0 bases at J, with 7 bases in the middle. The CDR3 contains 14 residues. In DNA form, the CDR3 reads TGTGCCAGCAGTTTACGAGGGATGAACACTGAAGCTTTCTTT. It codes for CASSLRGMNTEAFF.

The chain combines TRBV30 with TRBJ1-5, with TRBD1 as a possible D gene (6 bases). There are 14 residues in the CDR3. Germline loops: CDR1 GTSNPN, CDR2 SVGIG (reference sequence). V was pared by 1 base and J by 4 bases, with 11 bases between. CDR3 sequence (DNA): TGTGCCTGGAGTGATAACAGGGTTAATCAGCCCCAGCATTTT. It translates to CAWSDNRVNQPQHF.

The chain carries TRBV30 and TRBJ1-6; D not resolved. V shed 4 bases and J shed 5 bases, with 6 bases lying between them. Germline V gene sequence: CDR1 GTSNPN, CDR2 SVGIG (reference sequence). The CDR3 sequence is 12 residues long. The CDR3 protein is CAWTANNSPLHF. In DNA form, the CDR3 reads TGTGCCTGGACAGCGAATAATTCACCCCTCCACTTT.

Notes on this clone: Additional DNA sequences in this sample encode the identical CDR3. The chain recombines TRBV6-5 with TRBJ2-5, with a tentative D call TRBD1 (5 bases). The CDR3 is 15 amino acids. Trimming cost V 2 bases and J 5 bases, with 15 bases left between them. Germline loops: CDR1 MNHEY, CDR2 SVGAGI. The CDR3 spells CASSYGGQGWETQYF. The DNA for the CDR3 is TGTGCCAGCAGTTACGGTGGGCAGGGTTGGGAGACCCAGTACTTC.